This T cell receptor (beta chain) was identified during a study of blood T cell repertoires in COVID-19. Study information: Whether acute or convalescent, the COVID-19 samples came from the United States, Italy and Spain. T cells, B-cell-depleted T cells, or PBMCs provided the cDNA or gDNA that served as material.

The germline gives CDR1 SGHRS, CDR2 YFSETQ. The V end lost 4 bases, the J end lost 5 bases, and 15 bases lay between the germline ends. The CDR3 is made up of 15 amino acids. In the authors' methods: Reference gene primer amplification in the assay estimated nucleated cell counts. TCRdb's table, derived via immunoSEQ multiplex PCR, lists solely in-frame clones and lacks some. From that table come the V and J calls and clone size; the DNA was used to work out D and trimming. The sample shows fewer than 70,000 clones, 85% to 90% of them seen only once. This clonotype was sampled from a man aged 50-59 years with active COVID-19. The rearrangement uses TRBV5-1 and TRBJ2-2; D not resolved. The sample taken for sequencing was peripheral blood. The CDR3 reads CASSLPGGRTGELFF. The CDR3 bases are TGCGCCAGCAGCCTGCCGGGTGGAAGGACCGGGGAGCTGTTTTTT.